Below, one TCR beta chain is given with its context. The antigen is unknown. This record belongs to a study of T cell responses to AZD1222 COVID-19 vaccine. Researchers grouped second doses given at about 4 or about 12 weeks into one pool. The CDR3 is 16 amino acids. Trimming pared 2 bases from V and 0 bases from J, leaving 11 bases between. Germline lookup yields CDR1 MNHEY and CDR2 SVGAGI. Sequencing used immunoSEQ multiplex PCR; TCRdb keeps in-frame clones, though not all of them. The sample holds over 95,000 clones; approximately 88% are singletons and the top ten take 11% to 15%. Study-wide results and caveats: Two doses of AZD1222 preceded a rise in Spike-specific TCR breadth and depth. Mostly white British, mostly female donors; authors suggested clonal diversity may be underestimated.

The V gene is TRBV6-5, the J gene TRBJ1-3; D gene ambiguous. This receptor was taken from an adult who received the AZD1222 COVID-19 vaccine. Sequenced material: peripheral blood, taken 28 days after the second AZD1222 dose. The CDR3 coding sequence is TGTGCCAGCAGTTACAGGGTCCGAAGCTCTGGAAACACCATATATTTT. This sequence encodes CASSYRVRSSGNTIYF.